Following are 18 T cell receptor beta chains from one sample sequenced in a study of cytomegalovirus exposure and HLA in healthy donors. PCR used 60 Vbeta primers and 13 Jbeta primers. TCRdb's copy holds only in-frame clones and misses some; the assay was immunoSEQ multiplex PCR. The sample carries over 150,000 clones, roughly 79% recorded once. The sequencing sample was made of PBMCs. The receptors derive from a male donor in good health and CMV-seropositive.

The chain recombines TRBV30 with TRBJ2-7, with 8 bases aligning to TRBD2. CDR3 size: 15 residues. Trimming cost V 0 bases and J 0 bases; bases outside gene matches: 4. Per the germline V gene, CDR1 is GTSNPN and CDR2 is SVGIG (reference sequence). CDR3 sequence reads: CAWSVVSGTSYEQYF. The DNA for the CDR3 is TGTGCCTGGAGTGTTGTTAGCGGGACCTCCTACGAGCAGTACTTC.

The chain combines TRBV13 with TRBJ1-1, with TRBD1 matching over 9 bases. V trimming: 3 bases; J trimming: 5 bases; junction bases outside the gene matches: 10. CDR3 length: 16 residues. The germline CDR1 and CDR2 sequences are PRHDT and FYEKMQ (reference sequence). The CDR3: CASSLGGTGRGTEAFF. The CDR3 nucleotides are TGTGCCAGCAGCTTGGGGGGGACAGGGCGGGGAACTGAAGCTTTCTTT.

A single count supports this clone. The chain carries TRBV5-6 and TRBJ2-7, with TRBD2 as a possible D gene (6 bases). Germline CDR1 and CDR2: SGHDT and YYEEEE. V gave up 4 bases and J gave up 3 bases, with 17 bases separating them. This CDR3 comprises 15 residues. CDR3 in amino acids: CASSAGGEASYEQYF. The CDR3 DNA is TGTGCCAGCAGCGCCGGGGGAGAGGCGAGCTACGAGCAGTACTTC.

The chain uses TRBV15 and TRBJ1-1; D possibly corresponds to TRBD1 (6 bases). The V end was cut by 3 bases, the J end by 3 bases, with 17 bases between. Germline CDR1 and CDR2: LNHNV and YYDKDF (reference sequence). CDR3 length equals 16 residues. CDR3: CATSRARTAPDTEAFF. The CDR3, as DNA: TGTGCCACCAGCAGGGCCCGGACAGCGCCGGACACTGAAGCTTTCTTT.

J is TRBJ2-7 and V is TRBV28, with TRBD1 as a possible D gene (6 bases). Germline V gives CDR1 MDHEN, CDR2 SYDVKM. Trimming pared 8 bases from V and 3 bases from J, leaving 11 bases between. The CDR3 is 12 residues long. The CDR3 DNA is TGTGCCAGCTCGGACAGAGTCTACGAGCAGTACTTC. Amino acid sequence: CASSDRVYEQYF.

The genes are TRBV2 and TRBJ1-5, with TRBD1 matching over 8 bases. V lost 7 bases to trimming and J lost 4 bases; unmatched junction nucleotides: 3. In germline, CDR1 is SNHLY, CDR2 FYNNEI. The CDR3 has 13 residues. The CDR3 DNA reads as TGTGCCAGCACCGGGACAGGTAATCAGCCCCAGCATTTT. As protein: CASTGTGNQPQHF.

The V call is TRBV6-5, the J call TRBJ2-1, with no clear D. The V and J ends lost 7 bases and 5 bases respectively, with 9 bases between them. The CDR3 runs 12 residues. Germline CDR1 reads MNHEY; CDR2 reads SVGAGI. As DNA, the CDR3 is TGTGCCAGCAACTATAATCACAATGAGCAGTTCTTC. Translating gives CASNYNHNEQFF.

This chain links TRBV4-1 with TRBJ1-2, with TRBD1 matching over 7 bases. Germline V gene sequence: CDR1 MGHRA, CDR2 YSYEKL. Germline trimming cut 1 base from V and 8 bases from J; bases unmatched to any gene: 4. This CDR3 comprises 13 residues. The CDR3 DNA sequence: TGCGCCAGCAGCCAAGCGACAGGGATCGGCTACACCTTC. Translation: CASSQATGIGYTF.

This clone occurred a few times. V and J are TRBV2 and TRBJ1-3; D is uncertain. Germline V gene lookup returns CDR1 SNHLY and CDR2 FYNNEI. This CDR3 spans 14 amino acids. V lost 10 bases and J 0 bases, leaving 13 bases between the germline ends. CDR3 sequence (DNA): TGTGCCAAGCAGAGGCTGAACTCTGGAAACACCATATATTTT. Translation gives CAKQRLNSGNTIYF. The full variable domain, its missing parts supplied by reference TRBV2 and TRBJ1-3, is EPEVTQTPSHQVTQMGQEVILRCVPISNHLYFYWYRQILGQKVEFLVSFYNNEISEKSEIFDDQFSVERPDGSNFTLKIRSTKLEDSAMYFCAKQRLNSGNTIYFGEGSWLTVV.

V usage is TRBV9 and J usage is TRBJ2-7; tentatively, D is TRBD2 (6 bases). Germline CDR1 and CDR2: SGDLS and YYNGEE. The CDR3 is 15 residues long. The germline V and J ends were trimmed by 0 bases and 2 bases, with 12 bases remaining between them. CDR3 coding DNA: TGTGCCAGCAGCGTAGATAGCGGTCCCGCCTACGAGCAGTACTTC. This sequence encodes CASSVDSGPAYEQYF.

V and J are TRBV5-4 and TRBJ1-6; no firm D call. The ends were cut back, 0 bases at V and 10 bases at J, with 5 bases in the middle. This CDR3 spans 12 amino acids. Germline V CDR1 and CDR2: SGHNT, YYREEE (reference sequence). CDR3: CASSLGGSPLHF. The CDR3 nucleotides read TGTGCCAGCAGCTTGGGAGGGTCACCCCTCCACTTT.

CDR3 bases: TGCGCCAGCCAACTAGCGGGGGGGAACAATGAGCAGTTCTTC. Amino acid sequence: CASQLAGGNNEQFF. This chain links TRBV5-1 with TRBJ2-1; 13 bases fit TRBD2. Unmatched junction bases numbered 3, after V lost 7 bases and J lost 5 bases. Germline CDR1 and CDR2: SGHRS and YFSETQ. The CDR3 runs to 14 residues.

The CDR3 DNA reads as TGTGCCAGCACCCCGAGGACAGGGGGCCATTCACCCCTCCACTTT. This codes for CASTPRTGGHSPLHF. This sequence joins TRBV2 and TRBJ1-6, with 11 positions matching TRBD1. V dropped 7 bases and J dropped 8; count of bases not matched to a gene: 7. CDR1 is SNHLY and CDR2 is FYNNEI in the germline V gene. The CDR3 consists of 15 residues.

The chain combines TRBV9 with TRBJ2-2; TRBD2 aligns across 11 bases. CDR3 length: 17 residues. Germline-derived CDR1 and CDR2 are SGDLS and YYNGEE. Germline trimming cut 4 bases from V and 5 bases from J; bases unmatched to any gene: 10. This chain's CDR3 is CASSFTSGGRGTGELFF. CDR3 nucleotide sequence: TGTGCCAGCAGCTTCACTAGCGGGGGCCGGGGGACCGGGGAGCTGTTTTTT.

The CDR3 coding sequence is TGTGCCAGCAGTCCTCCGGGACAAACGTGGGAGACCCAGTACTTC. As protein: CASSPPGQTWETQYF. This sequence joins TRBV6-5 and TRBJ2-5; D perhaps matches TRBD1 (6 bases). CDR1 and CDR2 from the germline V gene are MNHEY and SVGAGI. There are 15 residues in the CDR3. Trimming pared 5 bases from V and 5 bases from J, leaving 18 bases between.

The V and J genes are TRBV6-4 and TRBJ1-2; 7 nucleotides align to TRBD1. The length of the CDR3 is 13 residues. CDR1 is MRHNA and CDR2 is SNTAGT in the germline V gene. The V and J ends lost 6 bases and 4 bases, in that order; junction bases with no gene match: 5. DNA for the CDR3: TGTGCCAGCAGCCTCCAGGGGGGCTATGGCTACACCTTC. The encoded protein is CASSLQGGYGYTF.

This clone came up once. This sequence joins TRBV18 and TRBJ1-4; the D is unclear. Germline CDR1 reads KGHSH; CDR2 reads LQKENI. The CDR3 is 14 amino acids. V was pared by 3 bases and J by 8 bases, with 13 bases between. Here the CDR3 reads CASSPSVRAEKLFF. The CDR3 coding sequence is TGTGCCAGCTCACCTTCGGTGCGGGCGGAAAAACTGTTTTTT.

The chain carries TRBV6-6 and TRBJ2-5, with 14 bases aligning to TRBD2. This CDR3 is built from 16 residues. Germline trimming cut 2 bases from V and 1 base from J; bases unmatched to any gene: 0. Germline CDR1 is MNHNY and CDR2 is SVGAGI (reference sequence). CDR3 bases: TGTGCCAGCAGTTACGGGACTAGCGGGGGCCAAGAGACCCAGTACTTC. It is translated as CASSYGTSGGQETQYF.